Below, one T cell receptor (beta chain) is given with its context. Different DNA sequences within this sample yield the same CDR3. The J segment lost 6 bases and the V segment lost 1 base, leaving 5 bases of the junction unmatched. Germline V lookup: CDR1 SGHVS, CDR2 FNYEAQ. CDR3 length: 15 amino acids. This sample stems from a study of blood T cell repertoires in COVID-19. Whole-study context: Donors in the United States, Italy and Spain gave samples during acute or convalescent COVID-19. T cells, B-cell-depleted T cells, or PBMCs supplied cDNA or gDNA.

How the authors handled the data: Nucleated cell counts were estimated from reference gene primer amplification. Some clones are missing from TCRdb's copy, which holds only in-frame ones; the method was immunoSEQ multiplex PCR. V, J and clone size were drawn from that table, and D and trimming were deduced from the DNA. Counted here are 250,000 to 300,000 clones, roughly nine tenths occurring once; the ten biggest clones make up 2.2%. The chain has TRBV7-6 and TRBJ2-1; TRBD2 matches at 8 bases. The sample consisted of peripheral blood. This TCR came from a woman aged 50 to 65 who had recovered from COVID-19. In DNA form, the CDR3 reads TGTGCCAGCAGCTTAGGGCTAGCGGGTACCAATGAGCAGTTCTTC. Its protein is CASSLGLAGTNEQFF.